This T cell receptor (beta chain) was obtained from a study of T cell repertoires in cytomegalovirus infection. Across the whole study: Carrying CMV and the relevant HLA type showed in public TCR beta signatures.

TCRdb re-derived calls from the reads in MiXCR, one entry per CDR3 protein. Of 500,000 to 600,000 distinct CDR3 sequences in the sample, approximately 15% were seen once. This CDR3 is 13 amino acids long. From germline, CDR1 is SEHNR and CDR2 FQNEAQ (reference sequence). Deletions cut 2 bases from V and 9 bases from J, with 13 bases between. This clonotype was seen repeatedly, ten times or more. Its antigen is still unknown. Findings of the study overall: The study found HLA-C-restricted CMV-specific TCR beta clonotypes dominating the ex vivo response.

The genes are TRBV7-9 and TRBJ2-5; D is ambiguous. The sequence derives from a human donor in good health (CMV status not recorded). Some clones in this sample may be carry-over from other donors' samples. The sample consisted of CD8+ T cells from PBMCs. The CDR3 DNA reads TGTGCCAGCAGCTTAAGACTCGATCTGGCCCAGTACTTC. As protein: CASSLRLDLAQYF. The whole variable domain, filled in from reference TRBV7-9 and TRBJ2-5, reads DTGVSQNPRHKITKRGQNVTFRCDPISEHNRLYWYRQTLGQGPEFLTYFQNEAQLEKSRLLSDRFSAERPKGSFSTLEIQRTEQGDSAMYLCASSLRLDLAQYFGPGTRLLVL.